Listed below are T cell receptor beta chains from one sample, sequenced in a study of beta chain features in type 1 diabetes. Clones were read by immunoSEQ multiplex PCR, and TCRdb kept only the in-frame ones, dropping some. The table includes about 42,000 clones, roughly 50% detected once. The sequenced material came from stem cell memory CD4+ T cells from blood. Every receptor here comes from a woman aged 25-40 years in good health. CDR3s include the opening cysteine and the closing phenylalanine or tryptophan. A D gene is named only where the DNA matches it firmly.

d_call j_call v_call cdr3_aa
TRBD2 TRBJ2-5 TRBV11-2 CASSSLSGRGWKAQYF
NA TRBJ1-2 TRBV6-5 CASSYSNSLNYGYTF
NA TRBJ1-5 TRBV7-8 CASSSRTDNQPQHF
TRBD2 TRBJ2-2 TRBV9 CASSVTGGNTGELFF
TRBD1 TRBJ1-2 TRBV2 CASSLTGTDGYTF
TRBD1 TRBJ2-1 TRBV18 CASSQGDRGSYNEQFF
TRBD2 TRBJ2-5 TRBV28 CASSLRLAGGRETQYF
NA TRBJ1-5 TRBV18 CASSSRNRDQPQHF
NA TRBJ1-1 TRBV6-6 CASSYHSNTEAFF
TRBD2 TRBJ2-7 TRBV5-6 CASSLGTSGSIREQYF
TRBD2 TRBJ2-7 TRBV7-8 CASSLVASGSSSYEQYF
TRBD2 TRBJ2-3 TRBV7-2 CASSSRLSGGITDTQYF
TRBD2 TRBJ2-1 TRBV19 CASSPGGREDCNEQFF
TRBD1 TRBJ2-7 TRBV5-1 CASSPPGQGTHEQYF
NA TRBJ1-2 TRBV5-4 CASSLDSNYGYTF
TRBD2 TRBJ2-1 TRBV6-5 CASTPGTTYNEQFF
NA TRBJ1-1 TRBV7-2 CASKARVAEAFF
NA TRBJ1-4 TRBV6-5 CASSQTAYNEKLFF
NA TRBJ1-2 TRBV29-1 CSVEDAAYINNYGYTF
NA NA TRBV10-3 CAISEEGSYEQYF
NA TRBJ2-5 TRBV7-3 CASSLLAAETQYF
NA TRBJ1-1 TRBV4-3 CASSQDSGDTEAFF
TRBD1 TRBJ1-5 TRBV10-3 CAISETIGTGGNQPQHF
NA TRBJ1-5 TRBV7-2 CASSLSVQGYSNQPQHF
TRBD2 TRBJ2-5 TRBV30 CAWSTGLAGGWETQYF
TRBD2 TRBJ2-2 TRBV7-2 CASSLGASGSILSGELFF
NA TRBJ2-7 TRBV7-9 CASSFSWSEQYF
NA NA TRBV7-2 CASSLNSNWYEQYF
TRBD1 TRBJ2-7 TRBV5-6 CASSSSGTGFFYEQYF
TRBD1 TRBJ2-7 TRBV5-8 CASSGTGVLYEQYF
TRBD2 TRBJ2-7 TRBV18 CASSRAGGNEQYF
NA TRBJ1-1 TRBV9 CASNKNTEAFF
TRBD1 TRBJ2-5 TRBV5-1 CASSLSGRGQETQYF
NA TRBJ1-1 TRBV5-4 CASSLKQNTEAFF
TRBD1 TRBJ1-5 TRBV7-2 CASSPRQGNNQPQHF
NA TRBJ2-7 TRBV18 CASSSLENYEQYF
TRBD2 TRBJ2-1 TRBV11-1 CASSLRPRVAGGNEQFF
TRBD1 TRBJ2-7 TRBV7-2 CASTYQVGTGTDNYEQYF
NA TRBJ2-3 TRBV23-1 CASSQPEDDRHPADTQYF
TRBD2 TRBJ2-1 TRBV6-5 CASSSKLRLADNEQFF
TRBD2 TRBJ2-1 TRBV29-1 CSVARTSGNNEQFF
NA TRBJ2-1 TRBV5-8 CASSFNNEQFF
NA TRBJ2-2 TRBV5-4 CASSSMTGATGELFF
NA TRBJ2-4 TRBV30 CAWSVLGLAKNIQYF
NA TRBJ2-3 TRBV30 CAWRQGGDTQYF
NA TRBJ1-1 TRBV27 CASSLQGMNTEAFF